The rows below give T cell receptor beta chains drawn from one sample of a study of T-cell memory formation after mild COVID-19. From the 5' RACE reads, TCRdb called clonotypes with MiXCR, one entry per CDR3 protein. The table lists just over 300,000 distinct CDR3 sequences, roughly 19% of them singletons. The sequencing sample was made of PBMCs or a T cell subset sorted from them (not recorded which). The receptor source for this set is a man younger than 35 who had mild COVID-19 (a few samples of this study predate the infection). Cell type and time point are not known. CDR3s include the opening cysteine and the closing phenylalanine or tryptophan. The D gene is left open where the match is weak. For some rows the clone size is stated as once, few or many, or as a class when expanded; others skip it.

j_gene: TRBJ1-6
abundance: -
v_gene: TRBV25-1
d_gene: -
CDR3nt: TGTGCCAGCAGTGACATCCCCGACTCACCCCTCCACTTT
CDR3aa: CASSDIPDSPLHF

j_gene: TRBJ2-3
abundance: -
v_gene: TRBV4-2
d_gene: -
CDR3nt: TGTGCCAGCAGCCGGATCCTCGGAGATACGCAGTATTTT
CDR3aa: CASSRILGDTQYF

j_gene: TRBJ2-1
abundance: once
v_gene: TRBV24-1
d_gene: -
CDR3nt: TGTGCCACCAGTGAGGCCGGACAGAGATACAATGAGCAGTTCTTC
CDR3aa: CATSEAGQRYNEQFF

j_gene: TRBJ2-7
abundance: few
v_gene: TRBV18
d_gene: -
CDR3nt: TGTGCCAGCTCATCATCAGCAGTTACCTCCTACGAGCAGTACTTC
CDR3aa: CASSSSAVTSYEQYF

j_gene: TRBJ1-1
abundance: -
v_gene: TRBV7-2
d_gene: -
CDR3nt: TGTGCCAGCAGACCTCAGGGGTGGGCTGAAGCTTTCTTT
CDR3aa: CASRPQGWAEAFF

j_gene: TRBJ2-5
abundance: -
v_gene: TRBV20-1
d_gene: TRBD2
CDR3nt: TGCAGTGCTAGCGGAGCGGGAGGGGGAAAGACCCAGTACTTC
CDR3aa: CSASGAGGGKTQYF

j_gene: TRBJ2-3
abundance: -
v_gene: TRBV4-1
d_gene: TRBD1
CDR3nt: TGCGCCAGCAGCCAGGGCTTCTTACAGGGGGTATACACAGATACGCAGTATTTT
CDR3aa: CASSQGFLQGVYTDTQYF

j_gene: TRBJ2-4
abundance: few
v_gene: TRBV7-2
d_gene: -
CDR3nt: TGTGCCAGCAGCATTGGAGGCATTCAGTACTTC
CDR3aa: CASSIGGIQYF

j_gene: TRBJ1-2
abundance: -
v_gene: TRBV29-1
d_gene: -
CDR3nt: TGCAGCGTTGAGTCCGGGGCCTATGGCTACACCTTC
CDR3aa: CSVESGAYGYTF

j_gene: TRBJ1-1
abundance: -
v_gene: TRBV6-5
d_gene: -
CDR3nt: TGTGCCAGCAGTTACTCGTGGCGGCTGAACACTGAAGCTTTCTTT
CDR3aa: CASSYSWRLNTEAFF